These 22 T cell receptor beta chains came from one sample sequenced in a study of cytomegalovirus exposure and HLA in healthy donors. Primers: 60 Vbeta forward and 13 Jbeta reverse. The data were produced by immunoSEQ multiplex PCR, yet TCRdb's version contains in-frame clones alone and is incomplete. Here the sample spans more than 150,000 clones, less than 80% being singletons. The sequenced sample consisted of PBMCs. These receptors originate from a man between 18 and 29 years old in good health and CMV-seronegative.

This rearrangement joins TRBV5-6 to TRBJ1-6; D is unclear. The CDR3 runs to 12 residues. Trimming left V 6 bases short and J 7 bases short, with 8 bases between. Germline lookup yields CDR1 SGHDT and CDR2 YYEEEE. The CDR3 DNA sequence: TGTGCCAGCAACCAGAACAATTCACCCCTCCACTTT. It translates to CASNQNNSPLHF.

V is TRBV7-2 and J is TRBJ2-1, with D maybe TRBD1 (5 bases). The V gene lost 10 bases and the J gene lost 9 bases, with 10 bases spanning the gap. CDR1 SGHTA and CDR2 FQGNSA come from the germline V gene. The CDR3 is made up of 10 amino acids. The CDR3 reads CAIQGIEQFF. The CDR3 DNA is TGTGCCATCCAGGGTATTGAGCAGTTCTTC.

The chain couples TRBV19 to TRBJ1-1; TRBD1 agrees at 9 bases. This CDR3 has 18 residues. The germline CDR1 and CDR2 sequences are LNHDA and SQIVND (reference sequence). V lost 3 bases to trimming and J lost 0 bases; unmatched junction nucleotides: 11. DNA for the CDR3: TGTGCCAGTAGTATGTGGGGGACAGGGAGGGACATGAACACTGAAGCTTTCTTT. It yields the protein CASSMWGTGRDMNTEAFF.

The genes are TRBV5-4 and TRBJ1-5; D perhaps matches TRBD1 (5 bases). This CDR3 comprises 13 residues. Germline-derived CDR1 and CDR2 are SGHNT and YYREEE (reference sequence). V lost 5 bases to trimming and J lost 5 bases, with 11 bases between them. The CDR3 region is CASSLDRDQPQHF. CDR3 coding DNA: TGTGCCAGCAGTTTAGACAGAGATCAGCCCCAGCATTTT. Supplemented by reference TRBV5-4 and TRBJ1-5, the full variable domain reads ETGVTQSPTHLIKTRGQQVTLRCSSQSGHNTVSWYQQALGQGPQFIFQYYREEENGRGNFPPRFSGLQFPNYSSELNVNALELDDSALYLCASSLDRDQPQHFGDGTRLSIL.

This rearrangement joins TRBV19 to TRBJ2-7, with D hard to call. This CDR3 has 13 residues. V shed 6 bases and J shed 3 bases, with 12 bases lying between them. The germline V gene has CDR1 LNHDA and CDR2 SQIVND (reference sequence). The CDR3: CASSSRSDYEQYF. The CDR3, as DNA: TGTGCCAGTAGCTCCCGGTCTGACTACGAGCAGTACTTC.

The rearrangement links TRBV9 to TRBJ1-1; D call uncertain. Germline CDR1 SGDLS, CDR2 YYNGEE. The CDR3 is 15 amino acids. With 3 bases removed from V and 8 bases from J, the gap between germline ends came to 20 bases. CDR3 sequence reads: CASSARGARAIEAFF. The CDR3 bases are TGTGCCAGCAGCGCCCGGGGAGCGCGGGCCATCGAAGCTTTCTTT.

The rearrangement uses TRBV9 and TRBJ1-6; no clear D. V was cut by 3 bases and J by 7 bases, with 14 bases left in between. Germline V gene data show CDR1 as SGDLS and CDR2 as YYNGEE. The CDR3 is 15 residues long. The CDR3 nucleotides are TGTGCCAGCAGCGACGGCGTGGACTGGAATTCACCCCTCCACTTT. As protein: CASSDGVDWNSPLHF.

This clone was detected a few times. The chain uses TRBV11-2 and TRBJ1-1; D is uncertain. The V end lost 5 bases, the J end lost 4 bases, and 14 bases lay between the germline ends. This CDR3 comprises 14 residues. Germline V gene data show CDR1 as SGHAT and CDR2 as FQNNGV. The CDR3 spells CASSREWASTEAFF. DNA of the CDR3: TGTGCCAGCAGCCGAGAATGGGCCAGCACTGAAGCTTTCTTT.

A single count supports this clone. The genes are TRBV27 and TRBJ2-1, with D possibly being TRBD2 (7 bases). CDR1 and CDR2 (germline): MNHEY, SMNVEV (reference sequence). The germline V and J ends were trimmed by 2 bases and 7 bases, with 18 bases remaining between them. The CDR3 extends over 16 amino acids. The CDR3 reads CASSLRRGQMFNEQFF. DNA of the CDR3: TGTGCCAGCAGTTTACGGCGGGGGCAGATGTTTAATGAGCAGTTCTTC.

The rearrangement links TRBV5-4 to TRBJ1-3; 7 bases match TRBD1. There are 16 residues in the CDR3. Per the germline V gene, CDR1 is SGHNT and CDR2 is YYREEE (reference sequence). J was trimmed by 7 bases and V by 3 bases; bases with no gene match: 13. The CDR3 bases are TGTGCCAGCAGCTCGCCCCCTGGACAGGAGGTCAACACCATATATTTT. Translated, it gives CASSSPPGQEVNTIYF.

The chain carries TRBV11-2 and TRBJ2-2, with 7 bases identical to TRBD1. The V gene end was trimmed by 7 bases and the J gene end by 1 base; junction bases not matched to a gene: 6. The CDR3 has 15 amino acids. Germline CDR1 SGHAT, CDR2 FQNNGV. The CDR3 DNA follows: TGTGCCAGCACCACCACAGGGGTGAACACCGGGGAGCTGTTTTTT. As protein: CASTTTGVNTGELFF.

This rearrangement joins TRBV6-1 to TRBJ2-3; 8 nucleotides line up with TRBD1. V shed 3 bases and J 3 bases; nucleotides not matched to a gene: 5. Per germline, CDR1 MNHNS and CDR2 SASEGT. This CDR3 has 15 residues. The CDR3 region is CASSDLRGRTDTQYF. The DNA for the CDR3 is TGTGCCAGCAGTGACCTCAGGGGGCGAACAGATACGCAGTATTTT.

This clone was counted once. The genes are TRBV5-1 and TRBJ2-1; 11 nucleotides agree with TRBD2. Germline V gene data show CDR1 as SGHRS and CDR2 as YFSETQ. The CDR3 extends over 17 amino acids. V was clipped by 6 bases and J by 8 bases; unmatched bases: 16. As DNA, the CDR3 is TGCGCCAGCACCGGGGGTAGCGGGGGGGCAGGGATGCATGAGCAGTTCTTC. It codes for CASTGGSGGAGMHEQFF.

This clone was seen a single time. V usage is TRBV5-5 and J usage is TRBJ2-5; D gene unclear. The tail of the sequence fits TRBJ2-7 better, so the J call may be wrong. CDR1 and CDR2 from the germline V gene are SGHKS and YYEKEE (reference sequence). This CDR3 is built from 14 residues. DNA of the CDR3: TGTGCCAGCAGCCCGGGTCCGACCCCCTACGAGCAGTACTTC. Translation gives CASSPGPTPYEQYF.

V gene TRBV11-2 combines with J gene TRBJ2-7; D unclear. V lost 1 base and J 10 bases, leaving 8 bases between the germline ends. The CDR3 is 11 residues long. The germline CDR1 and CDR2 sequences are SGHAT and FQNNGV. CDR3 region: CASSLGIEQYF. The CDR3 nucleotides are TGTGCCAGCAGCTTAGGAATAGAACAGTACTTC.

CDR3 sequence: CASGLSGRTEAFF. As DNA, the CDR3 is TGTGCTAGTGGTTTGTCCGGTCGCACTGAAGCTTTCTTT. This chain joins TRBV12-5 and TRBJ1-1, with D uncertain. Germline values: CDR1 LGHNT, CDR2 FRNRAP. The V gene lost 2 bases and the J gene lost 4 bases, with 8 bases spanning the gap. This CDR3 comprises 13 residues.

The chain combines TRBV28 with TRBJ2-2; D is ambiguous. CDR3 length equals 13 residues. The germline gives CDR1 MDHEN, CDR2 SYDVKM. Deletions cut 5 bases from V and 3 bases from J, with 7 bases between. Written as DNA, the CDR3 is TGTGCCAGCAGTCCGAGAGACACCGGGGAGCTGTTTTTT. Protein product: CASSPRDTGELFF.

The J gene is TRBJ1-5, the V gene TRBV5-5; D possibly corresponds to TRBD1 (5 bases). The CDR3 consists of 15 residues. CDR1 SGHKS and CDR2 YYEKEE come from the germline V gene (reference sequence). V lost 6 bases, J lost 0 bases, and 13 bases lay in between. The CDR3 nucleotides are TGTGCCAGCACCACGCGGGGGGGTAGCAATCAGCCCCAGCATTTT. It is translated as CASTTRGGSNQPQHF.

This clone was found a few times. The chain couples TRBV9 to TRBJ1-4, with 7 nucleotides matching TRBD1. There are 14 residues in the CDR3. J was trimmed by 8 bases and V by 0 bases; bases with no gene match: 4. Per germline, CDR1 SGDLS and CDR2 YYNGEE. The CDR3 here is CASSVGTGREKLFF. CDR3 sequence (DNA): TGTGCCAGCAGCGTAGGGACAGGACGGGAAAAACTGTTTTTT. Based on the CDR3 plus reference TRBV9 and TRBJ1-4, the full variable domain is DSGVTQTPKHLITATGQRVTLRCSPRSGDLSVYWYQQSLDQGLQFLIQYYNGEERAKGNILERFSAQQFPDLHSELNLSSLELGDSALYFCASSVGTGREKLFFGSGTQLSVL.

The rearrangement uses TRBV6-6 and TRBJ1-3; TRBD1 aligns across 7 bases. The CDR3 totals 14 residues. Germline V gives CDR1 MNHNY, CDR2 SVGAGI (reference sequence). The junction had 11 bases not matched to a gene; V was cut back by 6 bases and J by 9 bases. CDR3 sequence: CASRITGEGATIYF. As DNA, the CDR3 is TGTGCCAGCAGAATCACAGGGGAAGGGGCCACCATATATTTT.

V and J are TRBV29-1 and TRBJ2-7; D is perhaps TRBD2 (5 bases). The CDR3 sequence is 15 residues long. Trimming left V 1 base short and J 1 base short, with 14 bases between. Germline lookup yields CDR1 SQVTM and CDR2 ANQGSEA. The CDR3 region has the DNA TGCAGCGTTGAAGGAACAATGGGAGCGTCCTACGAGCAGTACTTC. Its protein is CSVEGTMGASYEQYF.

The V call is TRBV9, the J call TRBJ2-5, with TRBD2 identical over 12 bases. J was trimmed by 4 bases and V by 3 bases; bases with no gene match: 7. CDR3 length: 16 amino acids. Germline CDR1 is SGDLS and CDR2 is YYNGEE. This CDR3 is CASSAASGRAGETQYF. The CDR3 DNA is TGTGCCAGCAGCGCCGCTAGCGGGAGGGCCGGAGAGACCCAGTACTTC.